A single T cell receptor beta chain is shown here with its context. In this sample, this clonotype turned up many times. Its binding antigen is unknown. The record has no base qualities; no much larger clone is one base away. For CDR1 and CDR2, the germline V gene lists SQVTM and ANQGSEA. V is clipped by 7 bases and J by 5 bases, and the sequence between their germline boundaries is 20 bases long. The CDR3 covers 14 residues, taking in both the cysteine and the phenylalanine. Just the 42-base CDR3 DNA is kept, in frame starting at base 1. TCR cDNA was synthesized by 5'RACE template switching, through which a universal primer site and unique molecular identifiers were introduced. Priming of cDNA synthesis was performed from both the TCR alpha and TCR beta constant segments. Library amplification involved two PCR steps, and the second step added sample barcodes and sequencing adapters. Sequencing of libraries was done on Illumina HiSeq 2500 (2x100 bp) or NovaSeq (2x150 bp). The original pipeline was this. Demultiplexing of reads and collapsing into UMI consensus sequences were performed with MIGEC, and V(D)J alignment was carried out with MiXCR. Vaccine-responding clonotypes were defined with edgeR using replicate PBMC samples, requiring FDR below 0.01 and a log2 fold change above 5 up to day 15. Each bulk clonotype was labeled CD4 or CD8 based on which sequenced repertoire, CD4 or CD8, contained the clonotype at higher abundance. TCRdb trimmed the raw reads at Q25, called clones with MiXCR and kept productive beta chains. Rows with one shared CDR3 protein collapse into an entry with the most common genes and DNA. These V and J calls originate from TCRdb's pipeline instead of the authors' own analysis. The table for this sample lists almost 70,000 distinct CDR3 sequences; around 6.2% of them were counted only once. About 2% of the sample is held by the ten biggest clonotypes.

This sample is drawn from a study of T cells after yellow fever vaccination (dated by TCRdb to the late 2010s). About the full investigation: Libraries from fractions with low cell numbers were prepared with the SMART-Seq v4 Ultra Low Input RNA kit. Blood samples were taken at several timepoints before and after primary and secondary immunization, and bulk PBMC replicates and cell subsets were isolated. The cohort comprised two healthy male donors, one aged 18 to 29 and one aged 30 to 40 years. To track T-cell clones before and after primary and booster YFV17D yellow fever vaccination, bulk TCR alpha and beta repertoires were sequenced longitudinally. What the study reported, not specific to this receptor: A small share of clonotypes was detected in both CD4 and CD8 compartments, with the overlap likely arising from convergent recombination. Because abundant contaminating clonotypes from the bulk population could be contained in FACS-sorted repertoires, computational filtering was required. Compared with the primary T-cell response, the secondary T-cell response was faster but weaker, reaching its peak on day 5 rather than on day 15. After the booster, most clones that had expanded after primary vaccination were detected again (around 97% of CD4 and more than 80% of CD8), suggesting broad maintenance of memory. The study included only a couple of donors, which limits how far the findings can be generalized.

Read against the paper, the sample's treatment or condition label means: live attenuated yellow fever vaccine strain. A standard Ficoll-Paque protocol was used to isolate PBMCs from peripheral blood. Dynabeads CD4 and CD8 positive selection kits were used to isolate the CD4 and CD8 T-cell fractions. TriZol was used to extract RNA from bulk PBMCs, from CD4 and CD8 fractions, and from dextramer-positive and dextramer-negative fractions. The sequenced sample was CD4+ T cells sorted from PBMCs, obtained approximately 15 days after the first yellow fever vaccination. Recombination joined TRBV29-1 with TRBJ1-2; the D gene is perhaps TRBD1, on 5 matching bases. The sequence came from a young man who received the YFV17D yellow fever vaccine. In nucleotides, the sequence is TGCAGCGACCCCTTCCCCAGGGCGCGGTATGGCTACACCTTC. It specifies CSDPFPRARYGYTF.